The 21 T cell receptor beta chains presented below share a single source sample, sequenced in a study of response to subunit inactivated influenza vaccine. MiXCR, applied by TCRdb to the RT-PCR reads, yields one record per CDR3 protein. The sample holds 430,000 or so distinct CDR3 sequences, about 10% seen once. The specimen comprised PBMCs from blood, sampled roughly 46 days after vaccination. These receptors were obtained from a man aged 50-60 years who received an inactivated influenza vaccine.

This clonotype was detected only a few times. V and J are TRBV6-2 or TRBV6-3 and TRBJ2-7; perhaps D is TRBD1 or TRBD2 (6 bases each). The germline V and J ends were trimmed by 7 bases and 1 base, with 17 bases remaining between them. CDR1 is MNHEY, CDR2 SVGEGT, per germline. The CDR3 consists of 15 residues. CDR3 residues: CASNKARGESYEQYF. CDR3 nucleotide sequence: TGTGCCAGCAACAAAGCGAGGGGGGAATCCTACGAGCAGTACTTC.

This clonotype was seen at least ten times. The rearrangement joins TRBV29-1 to TRBJ2-1, with D perhaps TRBD1 or TRBD2 (5 bases each). V dropped 6 bases and J dropped 5 bases, with 17 bases sitting between them. The CDR3 sequence is 14 residues long. Looked up from germline, CDR1 is SQVTM and CDR2 is ANQGSEA. The CDR3, as DNA: TGCAGCGTGGAGGCACGTGGACACGACAATGAGCAGTTCTTC. As protein: CSVEARGHDNEQFF.

This chain links TRBV5-1 with TRBJ1-2, with D hard to call. The CDR3 has 16 amino acids. The V gene lost 1 base and the J gene lost 0 bases, with 13 bases spanning the gap. Germline loops: CDR1 SGHRS, CDR2 YFSETQ. The CDR3 region is CASSLTANPSNYGYTF. In DNA, the CDR3 is TGCGCCAGCAGCTTGACGGCCAACCCTTCTAACTATGGCTACACCTTC. The variable domain in full, with the rest retrieved from reference TRBV5-1 and TRBJ1-2, is KAGVTQTPRYLIKTRGQQVTLSCSPISGHRSVSWYQQTPGQGLQFLFEYFSETQRNKGNFPGRFSGRQFSNSRSEMNVSTLELGDSALYLCASSLTANPSNYGYTFGSGTRLTVV.

This clonotype was picked up a small number of times. This sequence joins TRBV6-1 and TRBJ2-4, with a tentative D call TRBD1 (6 bases). The V gene lost 6 bases and the J gene lost 0 bases, with 15 bases spanning the gap. The CDR3 is 16 amino acids. The germline CDR1 and CDR2 sequences are MNHNS and SASEGT. CDR3 DNA: TGTGCCAGCAGAGACACAGGGCTGAGAGCCAAAAACATTCAGTACTTC. Encoded protein: CASRDTGLRAKNIQYF.

This clonotype came up a few times. The chain couples TRBV5-1 to TRBJ2-7; TRBD1 matches 9 bases. Germline V lookup: CDR1 SGHRS, CDR2 YFSETQ. This CDR3 is built from 15 residues. The junction had 3 bases not matched to a gene; V was cut back by 0 bases and J by 2 bases. The CDR3 protein is CASSLGRTGAYEQYF. CDR3 DNA: TGCGCCAGCAGCTTGGGCAGGACAGGGGCCTACGAGCAGTACTTC. Full variable domain (remainder filled in from reference TRBV5-1 and TRBJ2-7): KAGVTQTPRYLIKTRGQQVTLSCSPISGHRSVSWYQQTPGQGLQFLFEYFSETQRNKGNFPGRFSGRQFSNSRSEMNVSTLELGDSALYLCASSLGRTGAYEQYFGPGTRLTVT.

This clonotype was seen repeatedly, ten times or more. The chain joins TRBV20-1 to TRBJ1-5; possible D gene TRBD1, 5 bases. V was shortened by 0 bases and J by 1 base, with 13 bases between the two germline ends. The CDR3 sequence is 16 residues long. Looked up from germline, CDR1 is DFQATT and CDR2 is SNEGSKA (reference sequence). CDR3 DNA sequence: TGCAGTGCTAGAGATCAAGGGGCTATAAGCAATCAGCCCCAGCATTTT. Its translation: CSARDQGAISNQPQHF.

This clonotype has only a few counts. This chain links TRBV4-1 with TRBJ2-2; 10 bases fit TRBD1. From germline, CDR1 is MGHRA and CDR2 YSYEKL. The ends lost 3 bases at V and 7 bases at J; junction bases unmatched: 8. CDR3 length equals 16 residues. This CDR3 is CASSQVRDRGFGELFF. CDR3 nucleotides: TGCGCCAGCAGCCAGGTCCGGGACAGGGGTTTCGGGGAGCTGTTTTTT.

This clonotype was picked up a small number of times. The chain employs TRBV12-3 or TRBV12-4 and TRBJ1-5, with D tentatively TRBD1 (5 bases). This CDR3 is 15 amino acids long. V lost 4 bases, J lost 3 bases, and 13 bases lay in between. DNA of the CDR3: TGTGCCAGCAGTTATTCGGGACTCTACAATCAGCCCCAGCATTTT. Translated: CASSYSGLYNQPQHF.

The chain is built from TRBV6-1 and TRBJ2-7; 8 nucleotides match TRBD2. Germline CDR1 reads MNHNS; CDR2 reads SASEGT. The CDR3 has 15 residues. V gave up 6 bases and J gave up 2 bases; unmatched junction bases: 9. Written as DNA, the CDR3 is TGTGCCAGCAGCATAGCGGGAATGGGAACCTACGAGCAGTACTTC. It is translated as CASSIAGMGTYEQYF.

This clonotype was observed a handful of times. The chain is built from TRBV7-9 and TRBJ2-7, with 7 bases fitting TRBD2. After removal of 0 bases from V and 1 base from J, the junction contained 9 bases not matched to a gene. The CDR3 has 17 amino acids. CDR1 and CDR2 from the germline V gene are SEHNR and FQNEAQ (reference sequence). This CDR3 is CASSLAGRDYPSYEQYF. The CDR3, as DNA: TGTGCCAGCAGCTTAGCGGGGCGGGACTACCCTTCCTACGAGCAGTACTTC.

This clonotype showed up just a few times. The chain combines TRBV4-2 with TRBJ1-2, with D unclear. V lost 0 bases and J lost 1, with 3 bases in between. CDR1 LGHNA and CDR2 YNFKEQ come from the germline V gene. CDR3 length: 13 amino acids. CDR3 nucleotides: TGTGCCAGCAGCCAAGACGATAACTATGGCTACACCTTC. Its translation is CASSQDDNYGYTF.

This chain connects TRBV20-1 to TRBJ2-3; 10 positions match TRBD2. Germline V gene lookup returns CDR1 DFQATT and CDR2 SNEGSKA (reference sequence). The CDR3 extends over 16 amino acids. Trimming removed 6 bases from V and 6 bases from J; junction bases left unmatched: 15. DNA of the CDR3: TGCAGTGCCAAACTAGCGGGGTCCTCCAGGACCGATACGCAGTATTTT. This sequence encodes CSAKLAGSSRTDTQYF.

V usage is TRBV7-8 and J usage is TRBJ2-7, with TRBD2 matching 8 bases. Per germline, CDR1 SGHVS and CDR2 FQNEAQ. V lost 0 bases to trimming and J lost 0 bases; unmatched junction nucleotides: 4. This CDR3 is 16 amino acids long. The CDR3 nucleotides are TGTGCCAGCAGCTTAGCGGGTCGGGGGGGCTCCTACGAGCAGTACTTC. Protein sequence: CASSLAGRGGSYEQYF.

The chain carries TRBV29-1 and TRBJ2-7; D perhaps matches TRBD1 (6 bases). V lost 2 bases to trimming and J lost 4 bases, with 18 bases between them. CDR1 is SQVTM, CDR2 ANQGSEA, per germline. This CDR3 comprises 15 residues. CDR3 DNA: TGCAGCGTTGAATGGTTGGCAGGGGAAGTGTACGAGCAGTACTTC. This codes for CSVEWLAGEVYEQYF.

This chain uses TRBV28 with TRBJ1-1; D is uncertain. With 6 bases removed from V and 4 bases from J, the gap between germline ends came to 18 bases. This CDR3 is built from 15 residues. CDR1 and CDR2 (germline): MDHEN, SYDVKM. Here the CDR3 DNA reads TGTGCCAGCAGCCCAAGCACGACTCTTGGCACTGAAGCTTTCTTT. It specifies CASSPSTTLGTEAFF.

The chain is built from TRBV11-2 and TRBJ2-1; TRBD2 agrees at 9 bases. The CDR3 spans 18 residues. Germline assignment: CDR1 SGHAT and CDR2 FQNNGV. The V and J ends lost 2 bases and 7 bases, in that order; junction bases with no gene match: 15. The CDR3 bases are TGTGCCAGCAGCTTACGAGGACTAGCGCTAACGATAGGGAATGAGCAGTTCTTC. It codes for CASSLRGLALTIGNEQFF.

This clonotype was found many times. The V gene is TRBV12-3 or TRBV12-4, the J gene TRBJ1-4; no definite D call. CDR3 length equals 15 residues. V was clipped by 5 bases and J by 0 bases, with 10 bases between them. The CDR3: CASSRTFATNEKLFF. The CDR3 region has the DNA TGTGCCAGCAGTCGGACCTTTGCAACTAATGAAAAACTGTTTTTT.

This chain joins TRBV15 and TRBJ2-2; 9 bases match TRBD1. V lost 6 bases and J lost 4; bases outside the gene matches: 3. The CDR3 contains 14 residues. Germline CDR1 LNHNV, CDR2 YYDKDF (reference sequence). The CDR3 DNA sequence: TGTGCCACCAGAAAGACAGGGGGCACCGGGGAGCTGTTTTTT. Its protein product is CATRKTGGTGELFF.

The chain recombines TRBV11-2 with TRBJ1-5; perhaps TRBD1 as D (6 bases). Germline V gene lookup returns CDR1 SGHAT and CDR2 FQNNGV. CDR3 length: 15 amino acids. Between the trimmed V and J ends, which lost 2 bases and 9 bases, there was a span of 17 bases. This chain's CDR3 is CASSLFGQGNWPQHF. CDR3 coding DNA: TGTGCCAGCAGCTTATTTGGGCAGGGGAACTGGCCCCAGCATTTT.

This clonotype was detected a few times. The chain is built from TRBV7-8 and TRBJ1-1; D is unresolved. Germline V gene sequence: CDR1 SGHVS, CDR2 FQNEAQ. The CDR3 sequence is 14 residues long. V was shortened by 1 base and J by 0 bases, with 6 bases between the two germline ends. The CDR3 DNA follows: TGTGCCAGCAGCTTAGTTCCGCTGAACACTGAAGCTTTCTTT. Protein sequence: CASSLVPLNTEAFF.

This clonotype was seen a handful of times. The V gene is TRBV20-1, the J gene TRBJ2-1, with no clear D. Per germline, CDR1 DFQATT and CDR2 SNEGSKA (reference sequence). The ends were cut back, 3 bases at V and 8 bases at J, with 11 bases in the middle. This CDR3 is built from 12 residues. The DNA of the CDR3 is TGCAGTGCTAGCCCTTTTGGCGATGAGCAGTTCTTC. Translation: CSASPFGDEQFF.